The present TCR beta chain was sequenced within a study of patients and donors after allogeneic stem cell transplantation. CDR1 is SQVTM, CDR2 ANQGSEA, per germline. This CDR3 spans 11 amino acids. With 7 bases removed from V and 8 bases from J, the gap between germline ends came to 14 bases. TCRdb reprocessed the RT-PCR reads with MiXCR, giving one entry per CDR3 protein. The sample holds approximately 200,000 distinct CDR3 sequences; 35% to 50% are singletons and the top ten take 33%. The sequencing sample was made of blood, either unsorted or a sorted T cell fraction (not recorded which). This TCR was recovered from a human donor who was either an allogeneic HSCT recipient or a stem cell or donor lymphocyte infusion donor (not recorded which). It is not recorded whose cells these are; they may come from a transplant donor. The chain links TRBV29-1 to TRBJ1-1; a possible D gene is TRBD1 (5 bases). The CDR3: CSANSGTEAFF. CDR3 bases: TGCAGCGCTAATTCCGGGACGGAAGCTTTCTTT.